These T cell receptor beta chains were read from a single sample in a study of blood T cells in healthy people across ages. TCRdb reprocessed the 5' RACE reads via MiXCR and lists one record per CDR3 protein. The sample carries some 700,000 distinct CDR3 sequences, 40% to 45% recorded once. Sequenced sample: blood. The receptor set was obtained from a woman in her sixties in good health. Both conserved end residues are part of each CDR3. The D gene is left open where the match is weak. Not every row has a clone size; where given, it reads once, few, many or a size class.

V	J	D	size	DNA	CDR3
TRBV6-2/TRBV6-3	TRBJ1-4	TRBD1	NA	TGTGCCAGCACCTACAGTTCGACAGGGGGTGAAAAACTGTTTTTT	CASTYSSTGGEKLFF
TRBV7-9	TRBJ2-3	TRBD2	few	TGTGCCAGCAGCTTACAAGCGGGAGCAATCACAGATACGCAGTATTTT	CASSLQAGAITDTQYF
TRBV6-5	TRBJ2-7	TRBD1	few	TGTGCCAGCAGGCCTACGGACAGGGCAGTCTACGAGCAGTACTTC	CASRPTDRAVYEQYF
TRBV5-1	TRBJ2-3	TRBD1	NA	TGCGCCAGCAGCTATCAGGGGGCGGGCACAGATACGCAGTATTTT	CASSYQGAGTDTQYF
TRBV6-6	TRBJ2-5	TRBD2	NA	TGTGCCACCTCCCCAGGGACTAGAAATAATGAGCAGTACTTC	CATSPGTRNNEQYF
TRBV27	TRBJ2-5	TRBD2	few	TGTGCCAGCAGTTCATTACTAGCGGGAGGGCCTCAAGAGACCCAGTACTTC	CASSSLLAGGPQETQYF
TRBV9	TRBJ2-7	TRBD2	NA	TGTGCCAGCAGCGTAGGTAGCGGGAGTCCCTCCTACGAGCAGTACTTC	CASSVGSGSPSYEQYF
TRBV20-1	TRBJ2-1	TRBD2	NA	TGCAGTGCCACCGGGACTAGCGGAGGGGTTGAGCAGTTCTTC	CSATGTSGGVEQFF
TRBV12-3/TRBV12-4	TRBJ2-2	NA	NA	TGTGCCAGCAGTATTCGACATTCCGGGGAGCTGTTTTTT	CASSIRHSGELFF
TRBV21-1	TRBJ1-2	NA	NA	TGTGCCAGCAGCCAGAGGAGCGGGGGGGAGTTGAGCTACACCTTC	CASSQRSGGELSYTF
TRBV20-1	TRBJ1-1	NA	NA	TGCAGTGCTAGACCCCCGTCGAACACTGAAGCTTTCTTT	CSARPPSNTEAFF
TRBV6-2/TRBV6-3	TRBJ2-1	TRBD1	NA	TGTGCCAGCAGCCCGTCCGGGACAGGGATTCGCAATGAGCAGTTCTTC	CASSPSGTGIRNEQFF
TRBV18	TRBJ2-5	NA	NA	TGTGCCAGCTCACCACCGGGCCACCAAGAGACCCAGTACTTC	CASSPPGHQETQYF
TRBV7-2	TRBJ2-3	NA	NA	TGTGCCAGCAGCGCCCTCCTAGGCCCAGATACGCAGTATTTT	CASSALLGPDTQYF
TRBV5-1	TRBJ2-1	NA	NA	TGCGCCAGCAGCTTGGAGGGCAGTAGGACTCGCAATGAGCAGTTCTTC	CASSLEGSRTRNEQFF
TRBV27	TRBJ2-7	TRBD1	few	TGTGCCAGCAGTTCGGACAGGAGTTCCTACGAGCAGTACTTC	CASSSDRSSYEQYF
TRBV12-3/TRBV12-4	TRBJ2-5	TRBD2	NA	TGTGCCAGCAGTCATAGCGGGGGGCGGGTGGAGACCCAGTACTTC	CASSHSGGRVETQYF
TRBV7-3	TRBJ1-5	TRBD1	NA	TGTGCCAGCAGCGCACAGGGGGCGGGAAATCAGCCCCAGCATTTT	CASSAQGAGNQPQHF
TRBV7-9	TRBJ2-5	NA	NA	TGTGCCAGCAGCTTAGCTCGAGGGGGGTCGGAGACCCAGTACTTC	CASSLARGGSETQYF
TRBV5-1	TRBJ2-3	NA	once	TGCGCCAGCAGCCAAAGCTTAAAGGCTGGGGCAGATACGCAGTATTTT	CASSQSLKAGADTQYF
TRBV25-1	TRBJ2-3	NA	NA	TGTGCCAGCGGCCACGGGGATGGTGGCACAGATACGCAGTATTTT	CASGHGDGGTDTQYF
TRBV20-1	TRBJ2-1	NA	NA	TGCAGTGCTAGTGCCAATGAGCAGTTCTTC	CSASANEQFF
TRBV19	TRBJ2-4	NA	once	TGTGCCAGTAGTATAGCGGCAGGCATGTACATTCAGTACTTC	CASSIAAGMYIQYF
TRBV28	TRBJ2-7	TRBD2	few	TGTGCCAGCAGTTTATCTAGCGGGAGGGCCTACGAGCAGTACTTC	CASSLSSGRAYEQYF
TRBV14	TRBJ2-1	TRBD1	NA	TGTGCCAGCAGCCAAGACTTGGGTAAAGGGACAGGGGGCTTTGGTGAGCAGTTCTTC	CASSQDLGKGTGGFGEQFF
TRBV5-1	TRBJ2-3	TRBD1	NA	TGCGCCAGCAGCTTGACAGGGGTTAGCACAGATACGCAGTATTTT	CASSLTGVSTDTQYF
TRBV6-5	TRBJ2-1	TRBD2	NA	TGTGCCAGCAGTTTCATTAGCGGGGGTAGGTCGGATGAGCAGTTCTTC	CASSFISGGRSDEQFF